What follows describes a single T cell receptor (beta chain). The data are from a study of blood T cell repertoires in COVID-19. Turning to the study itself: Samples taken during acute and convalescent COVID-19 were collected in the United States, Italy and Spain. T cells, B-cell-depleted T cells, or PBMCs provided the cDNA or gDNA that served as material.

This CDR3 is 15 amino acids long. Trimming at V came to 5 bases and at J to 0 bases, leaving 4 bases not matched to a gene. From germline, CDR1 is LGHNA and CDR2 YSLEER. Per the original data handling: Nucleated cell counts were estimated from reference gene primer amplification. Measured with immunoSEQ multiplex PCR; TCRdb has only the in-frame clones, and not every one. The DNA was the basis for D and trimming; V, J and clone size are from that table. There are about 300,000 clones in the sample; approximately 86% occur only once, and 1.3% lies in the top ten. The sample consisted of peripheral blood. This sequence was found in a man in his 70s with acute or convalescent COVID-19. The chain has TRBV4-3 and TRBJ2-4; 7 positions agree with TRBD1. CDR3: CASSRGQLAKNIQYF. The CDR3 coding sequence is TGCGCCAGCAGCAGGGGACAGCTAGCCAAAAACATTCAGTACTTC.